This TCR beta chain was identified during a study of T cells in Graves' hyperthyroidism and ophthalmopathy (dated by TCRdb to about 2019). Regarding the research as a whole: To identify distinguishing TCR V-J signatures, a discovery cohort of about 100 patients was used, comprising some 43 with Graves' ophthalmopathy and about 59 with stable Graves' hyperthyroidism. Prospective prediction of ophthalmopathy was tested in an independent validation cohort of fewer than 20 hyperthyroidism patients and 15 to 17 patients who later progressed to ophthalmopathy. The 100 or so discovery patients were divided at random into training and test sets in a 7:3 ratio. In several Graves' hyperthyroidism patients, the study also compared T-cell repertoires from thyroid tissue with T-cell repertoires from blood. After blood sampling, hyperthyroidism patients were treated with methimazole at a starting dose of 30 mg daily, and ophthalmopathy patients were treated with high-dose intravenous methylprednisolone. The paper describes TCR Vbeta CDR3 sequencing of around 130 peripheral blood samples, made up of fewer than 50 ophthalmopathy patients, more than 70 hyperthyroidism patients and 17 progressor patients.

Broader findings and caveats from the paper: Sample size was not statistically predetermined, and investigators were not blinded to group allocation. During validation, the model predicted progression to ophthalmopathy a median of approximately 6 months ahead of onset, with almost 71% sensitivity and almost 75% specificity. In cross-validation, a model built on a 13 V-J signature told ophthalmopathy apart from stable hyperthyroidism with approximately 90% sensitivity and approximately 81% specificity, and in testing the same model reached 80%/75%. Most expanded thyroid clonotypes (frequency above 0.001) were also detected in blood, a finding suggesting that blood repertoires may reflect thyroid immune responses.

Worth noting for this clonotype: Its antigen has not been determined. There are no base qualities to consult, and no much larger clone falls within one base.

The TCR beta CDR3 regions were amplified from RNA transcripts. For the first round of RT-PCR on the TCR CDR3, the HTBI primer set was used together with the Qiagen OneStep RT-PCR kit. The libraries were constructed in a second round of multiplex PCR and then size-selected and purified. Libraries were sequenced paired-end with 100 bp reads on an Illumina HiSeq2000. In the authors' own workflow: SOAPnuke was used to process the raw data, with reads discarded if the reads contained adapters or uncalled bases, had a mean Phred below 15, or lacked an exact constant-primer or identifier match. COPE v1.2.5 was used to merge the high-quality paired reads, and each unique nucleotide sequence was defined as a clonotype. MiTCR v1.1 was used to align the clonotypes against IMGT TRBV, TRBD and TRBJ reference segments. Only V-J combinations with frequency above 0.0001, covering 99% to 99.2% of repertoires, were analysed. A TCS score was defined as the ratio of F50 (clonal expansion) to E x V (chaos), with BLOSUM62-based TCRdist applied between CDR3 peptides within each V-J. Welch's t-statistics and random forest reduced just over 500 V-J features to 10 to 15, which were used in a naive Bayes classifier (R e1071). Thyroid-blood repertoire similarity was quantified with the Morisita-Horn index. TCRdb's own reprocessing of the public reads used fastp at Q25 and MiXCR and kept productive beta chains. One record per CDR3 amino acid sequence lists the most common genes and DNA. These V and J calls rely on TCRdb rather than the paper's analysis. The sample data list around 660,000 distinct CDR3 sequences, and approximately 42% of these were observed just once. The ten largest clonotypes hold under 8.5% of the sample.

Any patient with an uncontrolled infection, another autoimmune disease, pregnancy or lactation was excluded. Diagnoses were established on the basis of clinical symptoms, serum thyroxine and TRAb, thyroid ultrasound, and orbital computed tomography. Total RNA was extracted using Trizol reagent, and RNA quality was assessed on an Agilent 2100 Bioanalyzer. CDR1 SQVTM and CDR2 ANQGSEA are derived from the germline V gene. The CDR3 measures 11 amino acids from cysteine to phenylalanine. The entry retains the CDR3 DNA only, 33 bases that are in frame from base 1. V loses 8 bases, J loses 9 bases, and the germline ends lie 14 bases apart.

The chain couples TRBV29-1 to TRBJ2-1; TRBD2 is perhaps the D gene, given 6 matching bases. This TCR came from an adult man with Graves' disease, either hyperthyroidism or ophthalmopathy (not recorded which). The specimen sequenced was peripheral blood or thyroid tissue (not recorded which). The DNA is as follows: TGCAGCCATACTAGCATTGGTGAGCAGTTCTTC. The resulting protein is CSHTSIGEQFF.